Following are 19 T cell receptor beta chains from one sample sequenced in a study of cytomegalovirus exposure and HLA in healthy donors. The study ran its PCR with 60 Vbeta and 13 Jbeta primers. Sequencing was performed with immunoSEQ multiplex PCR; in TCRdb, only in-frame clones are kept and a portion is missing. The table has about 100,000 clones, approximately 72% seen once. Sequencing was performed on PBMCs. Receptor source: a woman aged 70-85 years in good health and CMV-seropositive.

The rearrangement joins TRBV6-4 to TRBJ1-1; 8 bases agree with TRBD1. The junction had 12 bases not matched to a gene; V was cut back by 2 bases and J by 7 bases. This CDR3 contains 16 residues. The V gene's germline CDR1 is MRHNA and CDR2 SNTAGT. The CDR3: CASSDSHSGGWGEAFF. The CDR3 DNA sequence: TGTGCCAGCAGTGACAGCCATTCAGGGGGCTGGGGTGAAGCTTTCTTT.

The chain combines TRBV7-2 with TRBJ1-6; 7 bases fit TRBD1. Germline CDR1 is SGHTA and CDR2 is FQGNSA. V was pared by 6 bases and J by 2 bases, with 10 bases of the junction left unmatched. CDR3 length equals 17 residues. CDR3 in DNA: TGTGCCAGCAGACCCACAGGGGCTATTGCCTATAATTCACCCCTCCACTTT. This sequence encodes CASRPTGAIAYNSPLHF.

The J gene is TRBJ2-5, the V gene TRBV12-5, with 7 bases fitting TRBD1. CDR1 is LGHNT and CDR2 is FRNRAP in the germline V gene. V shed 5 bases and J 5 bases; nucleotides not matched to a gene: 8. The CDR3 covers 14 residues. The CDR3 DNA is TGTGCTAGTGGTCCCGGGGACAGACTCGAGACCCAGTACTTC. This sequence encodes CASGPGDRLETQYF.

This clone was seen just once. The rearrangement links TRBV7-8 to TRBJ2-2; D might be TRBD1 (5 bases). The CDR3 length is 16 residues. V was shortened by 4 bases and J by 7 bases, with 19 bases between the two germline ends. Germline CDR1 reads SGHVS; CDR2 reads FQNEAQ. This CDR3 is CASSSTGPRTGGELFF. In DNA, the CDR3 is TGTGCCAGCAGCTCTACCGGACCGAGAACAGGCGGGGAGCTGTTTTTT.

The chain uses TRBV5-1 and TRBJ2-7; weak D call: TRBD2 (5 bases). V lost 5 bases and J 3 bases, leaving 18 bases between the germline ends. CDR1 is SGHRS, CDR2 YFSETQ, per germline. The CDR3 runs to 15 residues. CDR3 protein: CASRPSSMEDYEQYF. The CDR3 DNA sequence: TGCGCCAGCAGACCCTCTAGCATGGAAGACTACGAGCAGTACTTC.

The J gene is TRBJ2-3, the V gene TRBV18; a weak D match, TRBD2 (5 bases). With 3 bases removed from V and 4 bases from J, the gap between germline ends came to 17 bases. CDR3 size: 16 residues. Germline V CDR1 and CDR2: KGHSH, LQKENI. CDR3 amino acids: CASSPGLLLRADTQYF. The DNA of the CDR3 is TGTGCCAGCTCACCCGGACTCCTCTTGAGGGCAGATACGCAGTATTTT.

The chain carries TRBV10-2 and TRBJ1-2; D is uncertain. The V end lost 0 bases, the J end lost 10 bases, and 21 bases lay between the germline ends. There are 16 residues in the CDR3. Germline values: CDR1 WSHSY, CDR2 SAAADI. The CDR3 region is CASSESPLRQPDVYTF. The CDR3 nucleotides are TGCGCCAGCAGTGAGTCGCCCCTTAGACAACCTGATGTCTACACCTTC.

This clone has only a few counts. The V gene is TRBV5-1, the J gene TRBJ2-1; D call uncertain. The CDR3 totals 13 residues. CDR1 and CDR2 (germline): SGHRS, YFSETQ. The V end lost 3 bases, the J end lost 5 bases, and 9 bases lay between the germline ends. CDR3 protein: CASSSRVDNEQFF. Written as DNA, the CDR3 is TGCGCCAGCAGCTCTCGGGTCGACAATGAGCAGTTCTTC.

The chain joins TRBV18 to TRBJ2-5, with 10 nucleotides matching TRBD2. Trimming removed 6 bases from V and 2 bases from J; junction bases left unmatched: 9. The CDR3 runs to 16 residues. Germline loops: CDR1 KGHSH, CDR2 LQKENI. The CDR3 DNA sequence: TGTGCCAGCTCCGCGGGACTAGCGAGAGAACAAGAGACCCAGTACTTC. This codes for CASSAGLAREQETQYF.

This clone has only a few counts. V usage is TRBV27 and J usage is TRBJ2-1; TRBD1 matches at 9 bases. The CDR3 loop spans 16 amino acids. Germline loops: CDR1 MNHEY, CDR2 SMNVEV (reference sequence). Germline trimming cut 2 bases from V and 4 bases from J; bases unmatched to any gene: 6. CDR3 nucleotide sequence: TGTGCCAGCAGTTTAAGGTTCGGGACAGGGTACAATGAGCAGTTCTTC. The encoded protein is CASSLRFGTGYNEQFF.

The chain couples TRBV10-2 to TRBJ1-6, with D tentatively TRBD1 (5 bases). This CDR3 is 15 amino acids long. Trimming removed 6 bases at V and 9 bases at J, with 18 bases between. Germline CDR1 and CDR2: WSHSY and SAAADI. CDR3 protein: CASRESTVGGSPLHF. The CDR3 DNA follows: TGCGCCAGCAGAGAATCGACAGTAGGTGGTTCACCCCTCCACTTT.

The rearrangement joins TRBV4-2 to TRBJ2-7; TRBD2 matches 9 bases. In germline, CDR1 is LGHNA, CDR2 YNFKEQ. V shed 1 base, J shed 2 bases, and the junction held 6 bases outside the gene matches. The CDR3 runs to 16 residues. The CDR3 protein is CASSQGLAGGPYEQYF. The CDR3 bases are TGTGCCAGCAGCCAAGGTCTGGCGGGAGGGCCCTACGAGCAGTACTTC.

The chain recombines TRBV7-2 with TRBJ1-1; D not certain. The germline V gene has CDR1 SGHTA and CDR2 FQGNSA. The CDR3 loop spans 14 amino acids. Trimming shortened V by 3 bases and J by 1 base, and 9 bases separated the two germline ends. The CDR3 DNA reads as TGTGCCAGCAGCTTCAGAATTGGGAACACTGAAGCTTTCTTT. This gives the protein CASSFRIGNTEAFF.

CDR3 amino acids: CASSLEGQSYEQYF. CDR3 DNA: TGTGCCAGCAGCTTAGAGGGACAATCCTACGAGCAGTACTTC. The V and J genes are TRBV7-2 and TRBJ2-7, with D possibly matching TRBD1 (6 bases). The CDR3 runs 14 residues. Germline values: CDR1 SGHTA, CDR2 FQGNSA. Trimming took off 1 base at V and 1 base at J, with 8 bases between the two ends.

The gene calls are TRBV7-9 and TRBJ2-1, with 11 bases aligning to TRBD2. This CDR3 spans 17 amino acids. Germline CDR1 and CDR2: SEHNR and FQNEAQ (reference sequence). The V gene end was trimmed by 5 bases and the J gene end by 3 bases; junction bases not matched to a gene: 9. This chain's CDR3 is CASSRRQLAGGYNEQFF. CDR3 DNA sequence: TGTGCCAGCAGCCGACGTCAGCTAGCGGGAGGCTACAATGAGCAGTTCTTC.

The gene calls are TRBV5-1 and TRBJ2-2; D remains ambiguous. V lost 0 bases and J lost 1, with 7 bases in between. The germline gives CDR1 SGHRS, CDR2 YFSETQ. CDR3 length: 15 residues. The CDR3 DNA sequence: TGCGCCAGCAGCTTGGACAACAGGAACACCGGGGAGCTGTTTTTT. It yields the protein CASSLDNRNTGELFF.

There are a few counts of this clone. V and J are TRBV19 and TRBJ2-6; 7 nucleotides line up with TRBD1. The CDR3 length is 18 residues. From germline, CDR1 is LNHDA and CDR2 SQIVND (reference sequence). V shed 3 bases and J 2 bases; nucleotides not matched to a gene: 10. This CDR3 is CASSISSRQGAGANVLTF. In DNA form, the CDR3 reads TGTGCCAGTAGTATTTCTTCCCGACAGGGTGCTGGGGCCAACGTCCTGACTTTC. The full variable domain, with the rest looked up from reference TRBV19 and TRBJ2-6, is DGGITQSPKYLFRKEGQNVTLSCEQNLNHDAMYWYRQDPGQGLRLIYYSQIVNDFQKGDIAEGYSVSREKKESFPLTVTSAQKNPTAFYLCASSISSRQGAGANVLTFGAGSRLTVL.

The chain has TRBV2 and TRBJ1-4; D call uncertain. The CDR3 runs to 15 residues. Trimming left V 7 bases short and J 0 bases short, with 12 bases between. Germline lookup yields CDR1 SNHLY and CDR2 FYNNEI. The CDR3 DNA follows: TGTGCCAGCACCCTAGAGGGTGCAACTAATGAAAAACTGTTTTTT. Residues: CASTLEGATNEKLFF.

The chain carries TRBV5-6 and TRBJ1-3; D perhaps matches TRBD1 (5 bases). The CDR3 has 16 residues. Germline CDR1 and CDR2: SGHDT and YYEEEE. V dropped 4 bases and J dropped 2 bases, with 16 bases sitting between them. The CDR3 spells CASSNLDIRPGNTIYF. CDR3 DNA sequence: TGTGCCAGCAGCAACCTGGACATCCGACCTGGAAACACCATATATTTT.